This T cell receptor beta chain came from a study of T-cell memory formation after mild COVID-19. Background on the study: Largely donor-specific sequence clusters came from a couple of donors.

The CDR3 has 15 residues. Trimming took 2 bases from V and 2 from J, leaving 13 bases between them. Per germline, CDR1 SGHRS and CDR2 YFSETQ. There are many counts of this clonotype. Its antigen is still unknown. Study-wide results and limits: Certain responding clones were present in pre-infection memory, suggesting participation of cross-reactive memory.

5'RACE with constant-segment primers yielded barcoded, UMI-tagged TCR alpha and TCR beta cDNA libraries. MiXCR was run by TCRdb on the 5' RACE reads, yielding one entry per CDR3 protein. The repertoire consists of approximately 60,000 distinct CDR3 sequences, with more than 8% occurring once and the leading ten covering 1.2%. The sequenced sample consisted of PBMCs or a T cell subset sorted from them (not recorded which). The J gene is TRBJ2-5, the V gene TRBV5-1; D is possibly TRBD1 or TRBD2 (5 bases each). This TCR derives from a man aged 18 to 30 who had mild COVID-19 (a few samples of this study predate the infection). Cell type and time point are not known. This chain's CDR3 is CASSFRGRGQETQYF. The DNA for the CDR3 is TGCGCCAGCAGCTTTAGGGGTAGAGGGCAAGAGACCCAGTACTTC.